The TCR beta chain described here comes from a study of CD8 T cells in Susac syndrome. Study details: Patients with Susac syndrome had blood drawn and were at that point therapy-naive, on corticosteroids, or on intravenous immunoglobulin alone.

Reverse transcription used about 0.5 to 1 ug RNA and random hexamers. With immunoSEQ multiplex PCR, TCR beta CDR3 was amplified across 54 Vbeta and 13 Jbeta. One entry per CDR3 protein results from TCRdb running MiXCR on the immunoSEQ multiplex PCR reads. The data hold tens of thousands of distinct CDR3 sequences, with 95% observed a single time. This CDR3 has 14 amino acids. Trimming at V came to 5 bases and at J to 4 bases, leaving 3 bases not matched to a gene. This clonotype was counted between two and nine times. Negative isolation yielded the CD8+ and CD4+ T cells, while FACS enriched the TEMRA cells.

The V call is TRBV12-3 or TRBV12-4, the J call TRBJ2-3; 10 nucleotides align to TRBD2. The material sequenced was CD8+ T cells from PBMCs. The TCR comes from a human donor with Susac syndrome. The CDR3 is CASSQAGGADTQYF. The CDR3 coding sequence is TGTGCCAGCAGTCAAGCGGGGGGGGCAGATACGCAGTATTTT.